The clone carrying this T cell receptor (beta chain) has a single count. This sample is part of a study of blood T cell repertoires in COVID-19. The wider study: Acute and convalescent COVID-19 samples came from the United States, Italy and Spain. PBMCs, B-cell-depleted T cells, or T cells were the source of the cDNA or gDNA that made up the material.

The length of the CDR3 is 16 residues. The trim removed 2 bases at V and 4 bases at J, leaving 6 bases unmatched. Looked up from germline, CDR1 is SGHRS and CDR2 is YFSETQ. Methods used by the authors: Amplifying reference gene primers gave estimates of nucleated cell counts. Sequencing used immunoSEQ multiplex PCR; TCRdb keeps in-frame clones, though not all of them. That table furnishes V, J and clone size, whereas the DNA furnished D and trimming. The data hold about 210,000 clones, with around 84% observed a single time. The chain has TRBV5-1 and TRBJ2-2, with 9 bases fitting TRBD1. The sample was peripheral blood. This receptor was identified in a human donor in a cohort sampled during active COVID-19. Here the CDR3 DNA reads TGCGCCAGCAGCTTCGGACAGGGGCGCGGCACCGGGGAGCTGTTTTTT. Its protein is CASSFGQGRGTGELFF.